This T cell receptor beta chain was captured in a study of CD8 T cells in Susac syndrome. Trimming removed 4 bases at V and 5 bases at J, with 12 bases between. Germline lookup yields CDR1 DFQATT and CDR2 SNEGSKA (reference sequence). CDR3 length equals 13 residues. This clonotype occurred once. CD8+ and CD4+ blood T cells underwent TCR beta sequencing. Patients with stable or active relapsing-remitting disease, all of them treatment-naive, made up the multiple sclerosis controls. TEMRA cells were FACS-enriched, while CD8+ and CD4+ T cells were negatively isolated. After extraction with the RNeasy kit, roughly 0.45 to 1 ug of the RNA was reverse transcribed using random hexamers. TCRdb processed the immunoSEQ multiplex PCR reads anew with MiXCR; each CDR3 protein has one entry. This table holds a few hundred thousand distinct CDR3 sequences, about 95% found once.

The receptor was derived from a human donor with multiple sclerosis. Sequences were obtained from CD4+ T cells from PBMCs. The V and J genes are TRBV20-1 and TRBJ2-1; maybe TRBD2 (6 bases). The DNA for the CDR3 is TGCAGTGCTAATAGCTGGGGGGACAATGAGCAGTTCTTC. Amino acid sequence: CSANSWGDNEQFF.